The clone carrying this T cell receptor (beta chain) showed up just a few times. The antigen remains unidentified. The data stem from a study of T cell repertoires in cytomegalovirus infection. Overall study: Signatures in public TCR beta sequences pointed to both CMV infection and matching HLA type.

The length of the CDR3 is 15 residues. V dropped 2 bases and J dropped 9; count of bases not matched to a gene: 7. General study findings and limits: CMV-specific TCR beta clonotypes restricted by HLA-C dominated the ex vivo response.

Using its own MiXCR run on the reads, TCRdb lists one record per CDR3 protein. The data show approximately 300,000 distinct CDR3 sequences, approximately 25% seen once. The TCR comes from a human donor in good health (CMV status not recorded). Some clones in this sample may be carry-over from other donors' samples. This rearrangement joins TRBV12-3 or TRBV12-4 to TRBJ2-1, with 10 nucleotides matching TRBD2. The input for sequencing was cultured PBMCs, taken from culture after CMV antigen stimulation. CDR3 nucleotides: TGTGCCAGCAGTTTAAAAGCGGGAGGGCATAGTGAGCAGTTCTTC. Amino acid sequence: CASSLKAGGHSEQFF.